This T cell receptor beta chain was observed in a study of Graves' ophthalmopathy and Graves' hyperthyroidism. About the study: Sampling took place at initial diagnosis, with peripheral blood obtained before any treatment.

General study findings and limits: Blood also held most thyroid clonotypes expanded above 0.001 frequency.

The TCR beta CDR3 regions underwent amplification from RNA transcripts. RT-PCR with HTBI primers came first, then second-round multiplex PCR. TCRdb reanalysed the multiplex PCR reads using MiXCR and keeps one entry per CDR3 protein. Among hundreds of thousands of distinct CDR3 sequences listed, 14% were seen once. This clonotype was counted between two and nine times. Its antigen is as yet unknown. This TCR was recovered from a woman aged 25-40 years with Graves' ophthalmopathy. The sequencing sample was made of blood.

The CDR3 DNA reads as TGTGCCAGCGAGGGGGGGCCCGGGGAGCTGTTTTTT. Translated: CASEGGPGELFF. V and J are TRBV9 and TRBJ2-2; D is perhaps TRBD2 (7 bases). Looked up from germline, CDR1 is SGDLS and CDR2 is YYNGEE. There are 12 residues in the CDR3. Trimming stripped 7 bases from V and 6 bases from J, with 10 bases between.